This T cell receptor (beta chain) was recorded in a study of blood T cell repertoires in COVID-19. Study-level information: From the United States, Italy and Spain came samples of acute and convalescent COVID-19. Sample material is recorded as cDNA or gDNA derived from T cells, B-cell-depleted T cells, or PBMCs.

Allocation to cohorts depended on clinical history reported by the participants. In the original processing: Nucleated cell number was recorded as an estimate derived from reference gene primer amplification. Sequencing used immunoSEQ multiplex PCR; TCRdb keeps in-frame clones, though not all of them. V and J calls and clone size come straight from that table; D and trimming were deduced from the DNA. Counted here are about 210,000 clones, roughly 77% occurring once; the ten biggest clones make up about 9%. This CDR3 is built from 15 residues. The germline CDR1 and CDR2 sequences are LNHDA and SQIVND (reference sequence). The junction had 4 bases not matched to a gene; V was cut back by 2 bases and J by 2 bases. The sample holds many counts of this clone.

This chain joins TRBV19 and TRBJ2-3, with 7 bases aligning to TRBD2. Specimen: PBMCs or T cells enriched from blood (not recorded which). The TCR sequence derives from a man aged 35 to 55 who had recovered from COVID-19. The CDR3 DNA is TGTGCCAGTAGTATAAGCGGGACGCCCACAGATACGCAGTATTTT. Its protein product is CASSISGTPTDTQYF.